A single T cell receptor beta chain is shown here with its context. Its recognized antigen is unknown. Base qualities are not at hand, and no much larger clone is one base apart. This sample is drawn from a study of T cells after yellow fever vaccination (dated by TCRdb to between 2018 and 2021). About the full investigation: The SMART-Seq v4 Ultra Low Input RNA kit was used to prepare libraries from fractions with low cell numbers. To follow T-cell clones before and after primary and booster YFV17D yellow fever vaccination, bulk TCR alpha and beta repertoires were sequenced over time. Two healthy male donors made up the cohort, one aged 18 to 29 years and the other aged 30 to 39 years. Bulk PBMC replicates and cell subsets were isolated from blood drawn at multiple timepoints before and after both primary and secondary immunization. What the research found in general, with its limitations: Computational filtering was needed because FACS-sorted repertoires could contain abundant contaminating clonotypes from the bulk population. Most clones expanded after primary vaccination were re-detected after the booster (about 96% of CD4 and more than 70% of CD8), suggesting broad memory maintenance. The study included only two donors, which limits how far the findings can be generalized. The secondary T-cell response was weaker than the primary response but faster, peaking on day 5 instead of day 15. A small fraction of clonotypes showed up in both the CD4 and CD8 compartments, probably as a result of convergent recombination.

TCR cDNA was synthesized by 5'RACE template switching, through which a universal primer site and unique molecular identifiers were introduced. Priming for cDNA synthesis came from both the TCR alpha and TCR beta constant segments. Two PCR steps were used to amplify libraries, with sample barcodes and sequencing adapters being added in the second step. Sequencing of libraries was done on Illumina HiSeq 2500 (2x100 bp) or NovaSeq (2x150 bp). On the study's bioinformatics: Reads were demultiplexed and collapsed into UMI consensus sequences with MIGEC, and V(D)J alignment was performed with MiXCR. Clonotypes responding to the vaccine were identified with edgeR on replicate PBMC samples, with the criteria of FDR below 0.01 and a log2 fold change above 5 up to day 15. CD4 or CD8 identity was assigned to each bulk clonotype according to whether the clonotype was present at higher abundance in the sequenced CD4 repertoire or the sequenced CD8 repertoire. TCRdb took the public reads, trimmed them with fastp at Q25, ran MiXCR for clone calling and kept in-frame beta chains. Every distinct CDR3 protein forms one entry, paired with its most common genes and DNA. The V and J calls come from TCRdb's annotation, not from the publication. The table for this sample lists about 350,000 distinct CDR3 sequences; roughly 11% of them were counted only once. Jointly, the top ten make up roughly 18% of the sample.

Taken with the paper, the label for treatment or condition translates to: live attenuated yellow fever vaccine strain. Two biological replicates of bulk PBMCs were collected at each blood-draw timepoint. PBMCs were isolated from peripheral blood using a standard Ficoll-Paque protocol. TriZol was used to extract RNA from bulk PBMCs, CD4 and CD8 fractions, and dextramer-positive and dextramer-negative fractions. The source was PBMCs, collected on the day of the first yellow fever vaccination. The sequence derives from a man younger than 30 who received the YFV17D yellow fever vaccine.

The DNA sequence is TGTGCCAGCAGCTGGATTCGGGCCCCGGGATCGGAGACCCAGTACTTC. This translates into CASSWIRAPGSETQYF. The rearrangement combines TRBV7-9 with TRBJ2-5; TRBD2 is possibly the D segment (5 matching bases). From cysteine to phenylalanine, the CDR3 is 16 amino acids long. Only the CDR3 DNA is retained, 48 bases long and in frame from the first base. As encoded in the germline V gene (reference sequence), CDR1 is SEHNR while CDR2 is FQNEAQ. The V end loses 4 bases and the J end loses 5 bases, and a stretch of 20 bases separates them.